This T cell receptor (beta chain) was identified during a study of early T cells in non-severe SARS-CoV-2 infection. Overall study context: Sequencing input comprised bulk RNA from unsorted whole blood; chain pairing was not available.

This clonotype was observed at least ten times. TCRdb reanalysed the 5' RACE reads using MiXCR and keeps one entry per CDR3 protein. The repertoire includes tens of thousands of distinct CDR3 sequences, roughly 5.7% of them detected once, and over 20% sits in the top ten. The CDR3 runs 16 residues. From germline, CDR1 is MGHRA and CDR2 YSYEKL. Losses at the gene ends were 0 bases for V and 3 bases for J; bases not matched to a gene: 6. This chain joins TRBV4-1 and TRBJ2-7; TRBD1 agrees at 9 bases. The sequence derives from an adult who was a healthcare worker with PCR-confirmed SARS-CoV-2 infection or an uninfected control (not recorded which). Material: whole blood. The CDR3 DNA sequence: TGCGCCAGCAGCCAAGATCCTGGGACAGGGATCTACGAGCAGTACTTC. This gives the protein CASSQDPGTGIYEQYF.